This TCR beta chain was recorded in a study of identical twins (dated by TCRdb to the mid-2010s). Study-level background: The study deep-sequenced TCR alpha and beta repertoires from monozygotic twins, unrelated adults of various ages and cord blood to test whether fetal clonotypes persist. Replicate twin experiments were performed at different times using different library preparation protocols to rule out contamination. What the research found in general, with its limitations: A weaker excess of twin sharing was found in beta out-of-frame sequences because the signal-to-noise ratio was lowered by fewer shared sequences. Zero-insertion analyses could be partly confounded by invariant T cells such as MAIT and iNKT, although diverse VJ usage argued against such confounding for most clonotypes. Compared with coincidental sharing between unrelated individuals, out-of-frame TCR alpha sequences shared between twins showed an excess of sequences with low generation probability. Conclusions relied on cross-sectional statistical analysis, since the same donors could not be followed over many years. In monozygotic twins, out-of-frame TCR alpha sharing was systematically underestimated by recombination models, although the models agreed with sharing between unrelated individuals. Abundant cord blood beta clonotypes carried fewer insertions; young adult naive repertoires showed a weaker similar trend, while memory repertoires showed none.

Libraries came from 5' RACE. The sequencer listed for this sample is Illumina HiSeq 2000. A universal primer binding site was introduced by template switching, and a unique molecular identifier was present in the final cDNA, enabling accurate counting of TCR cDNA molecules. Specific primers in the conserved constant-segment region were used to synthesize first-strand cDNA for TCR alpha and beta chains. To control for contamination, every cDNA library was double barcoded, receiving both a SMART-Mk sample barcode and Illumina barcodes. TruSeq adapter sequences along with Illumina sample barcodes were introduced in two successive PCR steps. Sequencing of the TCR alpha and beta cDNA libraries was done on the Illumina HiSeq platform using custom primers. As for the authors' bioinformatics: Raw reads were processed with MiGEC to extract unique molecular identifiers, and MiXCR was used to determine CDR3 positions. Recombination models were inferred per individual with the repgenHMM and IGoR tools using an EM algorithm. The tcR package in R was used for shared clonotype analysis, with sharing normalized by the product of cloneset sizes. To study raw recombination without the effects of thymic and clonal selection, out-of-frame nonproductive sequences were analyzed. TCRdb's own reprocessing of the public reads used fastp at Q25 and MiXCR and kept productive beta chains. Each CDR3 protein gets just one entry, which takes the most common genes and DNA from the rows behind it. The V and J calls were not made by the authors but by TCRdb's processing. Recorded for this sample are 420,000 or so distinct CDR3 sequences; around a sixth of them occurred a single time. Together, the top ten hold roughly 12% of the sample.

Trimmed from V: 5 bases; trimmed from J: 6 bases; junction bases lacking a gene match: 9. The CDR3, from cysteine to phenylalanine, totals 14 residues. The DNA shown is the 42-base CDR3, in frame from base 1. According to the germline V gene, CDR1 reads MDHEN and CDR2 reads SYDVKM. A word on this clonotype: No antigen is known for it. Per-base qualities were not stored, and no clone one base away is much larger.

Only healthy Caucasian donors were included. Three unrelated non-twin adults were additionally sequenced: a male aged 18 to 30, a male aged 50 to 60 and a female aged 50 to 60. Miltenyi CD45RO+ enrichment and human naive T-cell isolation kits were used to isolate memory (CD45RO+) and naive T cells from PBMC. The chain uses TRBV28 and TRBJ2-7; 8 of the junction bases match TRBD1. The sequenced sample consisted of naive T cells sorted from blood. The cell subset or site label for this specimen denotes: cells isolated with a human naive T-cell isolation kit. The receptor was derived from a man in his fifties or sixties in good health. The base sequence is TGTGCCAGCAGTCCGGACAGGGTCTCGTTCGAGCAGTACTTC. The resulting protein is CASSPDRVSFEQYF.